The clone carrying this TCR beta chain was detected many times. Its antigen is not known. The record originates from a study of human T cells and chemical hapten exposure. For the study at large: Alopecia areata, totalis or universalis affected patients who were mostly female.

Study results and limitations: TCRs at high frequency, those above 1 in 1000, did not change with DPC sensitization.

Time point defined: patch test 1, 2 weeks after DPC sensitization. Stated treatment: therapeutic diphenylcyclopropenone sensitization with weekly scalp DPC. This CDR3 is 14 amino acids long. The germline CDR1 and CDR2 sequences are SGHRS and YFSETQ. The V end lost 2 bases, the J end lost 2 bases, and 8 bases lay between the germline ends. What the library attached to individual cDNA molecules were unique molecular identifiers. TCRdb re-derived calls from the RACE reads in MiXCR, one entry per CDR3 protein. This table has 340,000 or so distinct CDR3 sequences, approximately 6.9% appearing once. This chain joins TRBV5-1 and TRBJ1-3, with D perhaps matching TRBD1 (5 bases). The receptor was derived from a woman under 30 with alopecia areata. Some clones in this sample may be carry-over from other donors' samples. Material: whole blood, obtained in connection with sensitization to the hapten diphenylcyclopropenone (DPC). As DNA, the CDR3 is TGCGCCAGCAGCTTTGGGGGAACTGGAAACACCATATATTTT. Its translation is CASSFGGTGNTIYF.